This passage covers 4 T cell receptor delta chains from one sample sequenced in a study of gamma-delta chains in newborns, infants, children. TCRdb re-processed the reads using CATT. Seen here are over a thousand delta-chain clones, just over 7% observed once, and the top ten hold roughly 30%. Sequences were obtained from blood. These receptors originate from a child who was a newborn, infant or young child, either healthy, febrile or measles-vaccinated (not recorded which).

A few counts support this clone. The chain has TRDV2 and TRDJ3; 13 bases are shared with TRDD3. CDR3 length: 18 residues. Germline values: CDR1 GEAIGNYY, CDR2 EKD. Unmatched junction bases numbered 7, after V lost 1 base and J lost 8 bases. For the CDR3, the DNA is TGTGCCTGTGACACGGGACTGGGGGATACGCGGCACACCCGACAGATGTTTTTC. Protein product: CACDTGLGDTRHTRQMFF.

Comments on this clone: A clone one base away is much larger, so this may be a read error. This sample includes further DNA sequences coding for the same CDR3. The chain is built from TRDV2 and TRDJ3, with 8 bases matching TRDD3. The CDR3 consists of 18 residues. In germline, CDR1 is GEAIGNYY, CDR2 EKD. CDR3 loop: CACDTVGGYSWDTRQMFF. Here the CDR3 DNA reads TGTGCCTGCGACACCGTGGGGGGATACTCCTGGGACACCCGACAGATGTTTTTC.

Judged by abundance, this clone is large. Other nucleotide sequences from this sample produce the same CDR3. This chain links TRDV2 with TRDJ3; 10 bases match TRDD3. Germline assignment: CDR1 GEAIGNYY and CDR2 EKD. This CDR3 is 20 amino acids long. The V segment lost 3 bases and the J segment 0 bases; nucleotides outside the gene matches: 10. In DNA form, the CDR3 reads TGTGCCTGTGACTTACTACTGGGGGATCGAAGCTCCTGGGACACCCGACAGATGTTTTTC. It yields the protein CACDLLLGDRSSWDTRQMFF.

Regarding this clone: Its ends do not fully match the called genes, so a read error is possible. CDR3 DNA: TGTGCCAGTGACACCGTGGGGGATACAGGAACAGCACAACTCTTCTTT. Its translation: CASDTVGDTGTAQLFF. The chain has TRDV2 and TRDJ2; 10 nucleotides align to TRDD3. The germline gives CDR1 GEAIGNYY, CDR2 EKD. The CDR3 consists of 16 residues.